This T cell receptor (beta chain) comes out of a study of PD-L1 blockade in urothelial cancer. Study context: From 0 to 3 prior chemotherapy regimens had been given to the patients.

Data came from immunoSEQ multiplex PCR; TCRdb stores just in-frame clones and leaves some out. The data hold 70,000 to 80,000 clones, with around four fifths observed a single time. This sample's time point: pretreatment peripheral blood. Germline CDR1 reads SGHRS; CDR2 reads YFSETQ. This CDR3 comprises 15 residues. V lost 0 bases to trimming and J lost 2 bases, with 11 bases between them. This chain uses TRBV5-1 with TRBJ2-5; a possible D gene is TRBD2 (6 bases). The receptor's source is a man in his forties with urothelial cancer. The sequencing here drew on PBMCs, taken around atezolizumab (anti-PD-L1) treatment. The CDR3 bases are TGCGCCAGCAGCTTGGGCGGGGACTCACAAGAGACCCAGTACTTC. This translates into CASSLGGDSQETQYF.